This T cell receptor (beta chain) was obtained from a study of blood T cell repertoires in COVID-19. Across the study: The United States, Italy and Spain provided the acute and convalescent COVID-19 samples. Sources were T cells, B-cell-depleted T cells, or PBMCs; the material itself was cDNA or gDNA.

The V and J ends lost 5 bases and 3 bases respectively, with 13 bases between them. The germline gives CDR1 LNHDA, CDR2 SQIVND (reference sequence). The CDR3 is 14 amino acids. Original methodology: Reference gene primer amplification gave estimated nucleated cell counts. The data were produced by immunoSEQ multiplex PCR, yet TCRdb's version contains in-frame clones alone and is incomplete. V, J and clone size were drawn from that table, and D and trimming were deduced from the DNA. The table has some 140,000 clones, around 76% seen once. This sequence was found in an elderly man with acute or convalescent COVID-19. V gene TRBV19 combines with J gene TRBJ1-1; no clear D. Sequenced: peripheral blood. CDR3 protein: CASSPEAGYTEAFF. CDR3 nucleotides: TGTGCCAGTAGTCCAGAGGCGGGTTACACTGAAGCTTTCTTT.